The 18 T cell receptor beta chains given below trace back to one sample, sequenced in a study of T cell repertoires in cytomegalovirus infection. TCRdb reprocessed the reads with MiXCR, giving one entry per CDR3 protein. Of approximately 300,000 distinct CDR3 sequences listed, 29% are singletons. No antigen has been assigned to these receptors. Sequenced material: cultured PBMCs, taken from culture after CMV antigen stimulation. The receptor source for this set is a human donor in good health (CMV status not recorded). Some clones in this sample may be carry-over from other donors' samples.

This clonotype was observed many times. This chain uses TRBV7-6 with TRBJ1-3; tentative D call: TRBD1 (5 bases). Germline V lookup: CDR1 SGHVS, CDR2 FNYEAQ. The CDR3 runs to 16 residues. V was clipped by 5 bases and J by 0 bases, with 14 bases between them. CDR3 region: CASSPWDASSGNTIYF. CDR3 DNA: TGTGCCAGCAGCCCGTGGGACGCTTCCTCTGGAAACACCATATATTTT.

The chain couples TRBV28 to TRBJ1-2; 7 bases are a match to TRBD1. Germline-derived CDR1 and CDR2 are MDHEN and SYDVKM. Trimming at V came to 4 bases and at J to 7 bases, leaving 9 bases not matched to a gene. CDR3 length: 14 amino acids. The CDR3 region is CASSSTPTGSGYTF. The CDR3 region has the DNA TGTGCCAGCAGTTCCACCCCGACAGGGAGTGGCTACACCTTC.

This clonotype was recorded a few times. The chain recombines TRBV12-3 or TRBV12-4 with TRBJ2-5, with D maybe TRBD1 (5 bases). Trimming removed 3 bases at V and 4 bases at J, with 15 bases between. The CDR3 is made up of 15 amino acids. The chain's CDR3 is CASSFLAVGAETQYF. CDR3 nucleotide sequence: TGTGCCAGCAGTTTCCTGGCGGTTGGGGCAGAGACCCAGTACTTC.

This clonotype was detected many times. The CDR3 bases are TGCAGCGTCGCCGGGGGGGGCCACAATCAGCCCCAGCATTTT. Encoded protein: CSVAGGGHNQPQHF. This chain connects TRBV29-1 to TRBJ1-5; a possible D gene is TRBD1 (6 bases). V was trimmed by 6 bases and J by 3 bases, leaving 15 bases between them. Germline values: CDR1 SQVTM, CDR2 ANQGSEA. This CDR3 spans 14 amino acids.

This clonotype was detected many times. V and J are TRBV6-1 and TRBJ2-3; 8 bases agree with TRBD1. Looked up from germline, CDR1 is MNHNS and CDR2 is SASEGT. J gave up 0 bases and V 6 bases, and 2 bases lay outside the gene matches. The length of the CDR3 is 14 residues. This CDR3 reads CASRGQVSTDTQYF. The CDR3, as DNA: TGTGCCAGCAGGGGACAGGTCAGCACAGATACGCAGTATTTT.

The table lists this clonotype with many counts. The chain uses TRBV6-1 and TRBJ1-1; TRBD1 might be the D (6 bases). Germline V CDR1 and CDR2: MNHNS, SASEGT. The length of the CDR3 is 18 residues. The V gene lost 5 bases and the J gene lost 0 bases, with 22 bases spanning the gap. The CDR3 DNA sequence: TGTGCCAGCAGTCCCCCCGGGGGACTGGGACACTTGAACACTGAAGCTTTCTTT. The encoded protein is CASSPPGGLGHLNTEAFF.

The rearrangement uses TRBV11-2 and TRBJ2-7; 7 bases align to TRBD1. J lost 4 bases, V lost 5 bases, and 11 bases had no gene match. The germline CDR1 and CDR2 sequences are SGHAT and FQNNGV. There are 15 residues in the CDR3. CDR3 coding DNA: TGTGCCAGCAGCCCCGTAGGGACAGCACTATACGAGCAGTACTTC. Translating gives CASSPVGTALYEQYF.

This clonotype was recorded a few times. This chain links TRBV20-1 with TRBJ1-2, with D possibly being TRBD1 (6 bases). V was trimmed by 3 bases and J by 10 bases, leaving 12 bases between them. The CDR3 length is 11 residues. The germline CDR1 and CDR2 sequences are DFQATT and SNEGSKA (reference sequence). The CDR3 protein is CSASPGQPYTF. The CDR3 region has the DNA TGCAGTGCTAGCCCCGGACAGCCCTACACCTTC.

This clonotype was counted a few times. The CDR3 spells CASSQDPSQTYEQYF. The CDR3 nucleotides read TGCGCCAGCAGCCAAGACCCCTCGCAGACCTACGAGCAGTACTTC. V gene TRBV4-1 combines with J gene TRBJ2-7; D call uncertain. Trimming cost V 0 bases and J 2 bases, with 11 bases left between them. Per the germline V gene, CDR1 is MGHRA and CDR2 is YSYEKL. The CDR3 has 15 residues.

A few counts support this clonotype. The chain links TRBV20-1 to TRBJ1-5; no clear D gene. Germline V gene sequence: CDR1 DFQATT, CDR2 SNEGSKA (reference sequence). CDR3 length: 12 residues. Trimming removed 6 bases at V and 3 bases at J, with 9 bases between. CDR3 in amino acids: CSARRINQPQHF. The DNA of the CDR3 is TGCAGTGCGCGGCGGATCAATCAGCCCCAGCATTTT.

This clonotype occurred many times. The J gene is TRBJ2-2, the V gene TRBV7-2; 10 bases match TRBD2. This CDR3 has 17 amino acids. CDR1 SGHTA and CDR2 FQGNSA come from the germline V gene. With V trimmed by 1 base and J by 4 bases, 6 bases remained unmatched. The CDR3 here is CASSLDFTSGVTGELFF. The CDR3 coding sequence is TGTGCCAGCAGCTTAGATTTCACTAGCGGGGTCACCGGGGAGCTGTTTTTT.

This clonotype was found a few times. The rearrangement links TRBV13 to TRBJ2-6, with D tentatively TRBD1 or TRBD2 (5 bases each). Germline loops: CDR1 PRHDT, CDR2 FYEKMQ (reference sequence). V lost 1 base, J lost 0 bases, and 10 bases lay in between. The CDR3 sequence is 17 residues long. The CDR3 DNA is TGTGCCAGCAGCTTAGTTATGGGACCCTCTGGGGCCAACGTCCTGACTTTC. Amino acids: CASSLVMGPSGANVLTF.

CDR3 loop: CASSDTRGSNYGYTF. In nucleotides, the CDR3 is TGTGCCAGTAGTGATACTCGGGGAAGCAACTATGGCTACACCTTC. The rearrangement links TRBV19 to TRBJ1-2; D remains ambiguous. Trimming took 5 bases from V and 2 from J, leaving 15 bases between them. This CDR3 has 15 amino acids. The germline gives CDR1 LNHDA, CDR2 SQIVND (reference sequence). Using reference TRBV19 and TRBJ1-2 for the parts outside the CDR3, the full variable domain is DGGITQSPKYLFRKEGQNVTLSCEQNLNHDAMYWYRQDPGQGLRLIYYSQIVNDFQKGDIAEGYSVSREKKESFPLTVTSAQKNPTAFYLCASSDTRGSNYGYTFGSGTRLTVV.

The rearrangement joins TRBV27 to TRBJ1-2, with D tentatively TRBD1 (5 bases). This CDR3 contains 13 residues. V shed 8 bases and J shed 6 bases, with 16 bases lying between them. In germline, CDR1 is MNHEY, CDR2 SMNVEV (reference sequence). This CDR3 is CASGVQDRDGYTF. CDR3 coding DNA: TGTGCCAGCGGAGTACAGGACCGAGATGGCTACACCTTC.

This clonotype was detected a few times. This rearrangement joins TRBV7-2 to TRBJ2-1, with a weak D call TRBD1 (6 bases). Germline CDR1 is SGHTA and CDR2 is FQGNSA. V lost 5 bases and J 2 bases, leaving 13 bases between the germline ends. This CDR3 spans 15 amino acids. The CDR3 reads CASSAPQGPYNEQFF. As DNA, the CDR3 is TGTGCCAGCAGCGCACCTCAGGGGCCCTACAATGAGCAGTTCTTC.

On this clonotype itself: An end of the junction differs from the germline gene, which may be a read error. The V gene is TRBV4-1, the J gene TRBJ2-3; D gene unclear. Germline assignment: CDR1 MGHRA and CDR2 YSYEKL. CDR3 length: 13 amino acids. The CDR3 bases are TGTGCCAGCAGCCAAGATCATAAAGATACGCAGTATTTT. Amino acid sequence: CASSQDHKDTQYF.

This rearrangement joins TRBV24-1 to TRBJ2-2; D might be TRBD2 (5 bases). CDR3 length: 15 amino acids. The germline V and J ends were trimmed by 4 bases and 3 bases, with 11 bases remaining between them. The V gene's germline CDR1 is KGHDR and CDR2 SFDVKD. In DNA, the CDR3 is TGTGCCACCAGTGAGAGGGCCGTCGACACCGGGGAGCTGTTTTTT. Amino acid sequence: CATSERAVDTGELFF.

The V gene is TRBV9, the J gene TRBJ2-2; no clear D. This CDR3 is built from 16 residues. The germline V gene encodes CDR1 SGDLS and CDR2 YYNGEE. Trimming stripped 0 bases from V and 1 base from J, with 10 bases between. The CDR3 loop reads CASSVEVSGNTGELFF. The DNA for the CDR3 is TGTGCCAGCAGCGTAGAGGTCTCGGGGAACACCGGGGAGCTGTTTTTT.